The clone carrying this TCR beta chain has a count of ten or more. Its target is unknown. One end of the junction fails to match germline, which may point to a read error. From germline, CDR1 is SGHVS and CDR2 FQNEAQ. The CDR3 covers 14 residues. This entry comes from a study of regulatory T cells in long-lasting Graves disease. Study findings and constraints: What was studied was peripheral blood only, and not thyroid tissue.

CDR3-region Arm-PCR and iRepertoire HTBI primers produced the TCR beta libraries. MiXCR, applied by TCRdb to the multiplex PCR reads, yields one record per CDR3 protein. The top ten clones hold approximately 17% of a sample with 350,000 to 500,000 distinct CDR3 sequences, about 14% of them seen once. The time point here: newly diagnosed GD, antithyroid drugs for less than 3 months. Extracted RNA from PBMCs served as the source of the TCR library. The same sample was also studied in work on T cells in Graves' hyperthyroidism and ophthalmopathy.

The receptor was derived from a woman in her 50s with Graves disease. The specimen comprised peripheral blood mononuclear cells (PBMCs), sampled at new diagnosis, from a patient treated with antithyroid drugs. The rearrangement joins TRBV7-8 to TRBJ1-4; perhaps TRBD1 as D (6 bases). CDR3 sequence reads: CASSLGGAGEKLFF. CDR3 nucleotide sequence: TGCGCCAGCAGCCTTGGGGGGGCTGGTGAAAAACTGTTTTTT.